The rows below give T cell receptor beta chains drawn from one sample of a study of Ad26.COV2.S vaccination and SARS-CoV-2 variants. The data were produced by immunoSEQ multiplex PCR, yet TCRdb's version contains in-frame clones alone and is incomplete. The sample consists of 410,000 or so clones, 90% of them appearing once. The material sequenced was peripheral blood, taken in a trial of Ad26.COV2.S vaccine versus placebo. These TCRs come from a person between 18 and 59 years old who received the Ad26.COV2.S COVID-19 vaccine or a placebo. Both conserved end residues are part of each CDR3. A D gene is named only where the DNA matches it firmly. Size values are once, few and many counts, or a class for expanded clones, and some rows have none.

j_call	v_call	clone_size	d_call	cdr3_nt	cdr3_aa
TRBJ2-2	TRBV19	.	TRBD2	TGTGCCAGTAGACCGGATACCCTAGGACTAGCGGGAGCCGGGGAGCTGTTTTTT	CASRPDTLGLAGAGELFF
TRBJ1-1	TRBV7-2	.	.	TGTGCCAGCAGCTTTGGGGGATTCGGAAACACTGAAGCTTTCTTT	CASSFGGFGNTEAFF
TRBJ2-1	TRBV27	.	.	TGTGCCAGCAGTTTTGCTAATCATGAGCAGTTCTTC	CASSFANHEQFF
TRBJ2-4	TRBV7-7	.	.	TGTGCTAGCAGCTTAGCGGTCGGGAACATTCAGTACTTC	CASSLAVGNIQYF
TRBJ1-4	TRBV27	.	TRBD1	TGTGCCAGCAGTAACCTCAGGGGGGTCTGGGAAAAACTGTTTTTT	CASSNLRGVWEKLFF
TRBJ1-1	TRBV4-1	.	.	TGCGCCAGCAGCCACCCCCAGGGAAGAATGAACACTGAAGCTTTCTTT	CASSHPQGRMNTEAFF
TRBJ1-1	TRBV6-6	.	TRBD1	TGTGCCAGCAGTCCAACGACAGGGTTGAACACTGAAGCTTTCTTT	CASSPTTGLNTEAFF
TRBJ1-1	TRBV6-5	.	TRBD1	TGTGCCAGCAGTTACTCGGCCGGACAGGGGAACACTGAAGCTTTCTTT	CASSYSAGQGNTEAFF
TRBJ1-5	TRBV7-3	.	.	TGTGCCAGCAGCTTAGGGGCTTCGCAGCCCCAGCATTTT	CASSLGASQPQHF
TRBJ1-3	TRBV9	.	.	TGTGCCAGCAGCGTAGGAGGAGGGGTCGGAAACACCATATATTTT	CASSVGGGVGNTIYF
TRBJ2-7	TRBV12-3/TRBV12-4	.	.	TGTGCCAGCAGTTTTTCCACCTCCGAGCAGTACTTC	CASSFSTSEQYF
TRBJ1-2	TRBV12-3/TRBV12-4	.	.	TGTGCCAGCAGTTTTTTAATGGGCTCGGGCTACACCTTC	CASSFLMGSGYTF
TRBJ2-1	TRBV4-3	.	.	TGCGCCAGCAGCCAGACCCGGCGGGATGAGCAGTTCTTC	CASSQTRRDEQFF
TRBJ2-5	TRBV25-1	.	TRBD1	TGTGCCAGCAGCAGCCTAGGACAGGGGGAAGAGACCCAGTACTTC	CASSSLGQGEETQYF
TRBJ1-6	TRBV27	.	TRBD1	TGTGCCAGCAGGGTGACTCCGGGACAGGGTCAAAACCCCCTCCACTTT	CASRVTPGQGQNPLHF
TRBJ1-5	TRBV19	.	.	TGTGCCAGTAGTACAGAATATTGGGACGTGGGGGAGAGCGATCAGCCCCAGCATTTT	CASSTEYWDVGESDQPQHF
TRBJ2-2	TRBV19	.	TRBD2	TGTGCCAGTACCCACCTAGCGGGTATGAACACCGGGGAGCTGTTTTTT	CASTHLAGMNTGELFF
TRBJ1-1	TRBV7-2	.	.	TGTGCCAGCAGCTTAGCGTCACAGGCGAACACTGAAGCTTTCTTT	CASSLASQANTEAFF
TRBJ2-3	TRBV11-3	.	.	TGTGCCAGCAGCTCAGGGTTTGATTCCGATACGCAGTATTTT	CASSSGFDSDTQYF
TRBJ2-7	TRBV29-1	once	TRBD2	TGCAGCGCCGGGACTAGCGGATACGAGCAGTACTTC	CSAGTSGYEQYF
TRBJ2-7	TRBV19	.	.	TGTGCCAGTAGTATGCAGGGTTCTAAGGCAGGCGAGCAGTACTTC	CASSMQGSKAGEQYF
TRBJ2-7	TRBV5-4	.	.	TGTGCCAGCAGCTTGACACCGTACGAGCAGTACTTC	CASSLTPYEQYF
TRBJ2-5	TRBV10-3	.	.	TGTGCCATCAGTGCCCAAACCTTCCAAGAGACCCAGTACTTC	CAISAQTFQETQYF
TRBJ2-1	TRBV27	.	TRBD1	TGTGCCAGCAGTTCAAGACAGGGGGCCGACAATGAGCAGTTCTTC	CASSSRQGADNEQFF
TRBJ2-7	TRBV29-1	.	TRBD2	TGCAGCGTTCGGGGGGGCAGATCCTACGAGCAGTACTTC	CSVRGGRSYEQYF
TRBJ2-7	TRBV11-2	.	.	TGTGCCAGCAGCAAGACCGGTACCTCCTACGAGCAGTACTTC	CASSKTGTSYEQYF
TRBJ1-1	TRBV2	few	.	TGTGCCAGCAGCAAAACCAGGGATATGAACACTGAAGCTTTCTTT	CASSKTRDMNTEAFF
TRBJ2-1	TRBV6-5	.	.	TGTGCCAGCAGTTACGGCGGGCCATGGGAGTTCTTC	CASSYGGPWEFF
TRBJ1-2	TRBV13	few	TRBD1	TGTGCCAGCAGCCTGTGGACAGGGGTGGACTATGGCTACACCTTC	CASSLWTGVDYGYTF
TRBJ2-3	TRBV5-1	.	.	TGCGCCAGCAGGGGGAGATCAGCAGATACGCAGTATTTT	CASRGRSADTQYF
TRBJ2-1	TRBV28	.	TRBD2	TGTGCCAGCAGCGCTAGCGGGAGGGCCGAGGGGGATGAGCAGTTCTTC	CASSASGRAEGDEQFF